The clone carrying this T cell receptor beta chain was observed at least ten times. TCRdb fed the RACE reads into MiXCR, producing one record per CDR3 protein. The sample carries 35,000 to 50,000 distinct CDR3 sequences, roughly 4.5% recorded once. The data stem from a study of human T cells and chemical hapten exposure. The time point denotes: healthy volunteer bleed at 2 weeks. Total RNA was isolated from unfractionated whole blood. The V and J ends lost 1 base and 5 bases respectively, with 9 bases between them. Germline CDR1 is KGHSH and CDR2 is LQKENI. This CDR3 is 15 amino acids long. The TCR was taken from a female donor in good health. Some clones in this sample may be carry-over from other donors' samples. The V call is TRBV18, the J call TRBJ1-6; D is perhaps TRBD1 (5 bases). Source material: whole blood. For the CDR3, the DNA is TGTGCCAGCTCACCACTCTCAGGGAATAATTCACCCCTCCACTTT. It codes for CASSPLSGNNSPLHF.